This T cell receptor (beta chain) derives from a study of T cell clonotyping in hematopoietic cell transplantation. Study observations and caveats: Recipient TCR diversity dropped after transplant; expanded clonotypes rose from day 30 to 180. At the given depth, recipient repertoires were over 97% de novo clonotypes.

CDR3 length equals 16 residues. The germline V gene has CDR1 SQVTM and CDR2 ANQGSEA. The ends lost 8 bases at V and 1 base at J; junction bases unmatched: 13. Method: immunoSEQ multiplex PCR; TCRdb's copy keeps in-frame clones and lacks some. The data contain 2,200 or so clones, roughly 80% of them seen just once; the ten biggest clones take up 5.5% to 7%. Comments on this clone: Antigen unknown.

This chain uses TRBV29-1 with TRBJ2-5; 10 bases agree with TRBD1. The clonotype originates from a male patient aged 50 to 60 who had an allogeneic stem cell transplant from a related donor, so the T cells may come from the graft donor. Some clones in this sample may be carry-over from other donors' samples. Sequenced here: PBMCs, sampled 100 days after allogeneic stem cell transplant. Written as DNA, the CDR3 is TGCAGCCATTCTAGGAGGGGACAGGGGATCCAAGAGACCCAGTACTTC. It specifies CSHSRRGQGIQETQYF.